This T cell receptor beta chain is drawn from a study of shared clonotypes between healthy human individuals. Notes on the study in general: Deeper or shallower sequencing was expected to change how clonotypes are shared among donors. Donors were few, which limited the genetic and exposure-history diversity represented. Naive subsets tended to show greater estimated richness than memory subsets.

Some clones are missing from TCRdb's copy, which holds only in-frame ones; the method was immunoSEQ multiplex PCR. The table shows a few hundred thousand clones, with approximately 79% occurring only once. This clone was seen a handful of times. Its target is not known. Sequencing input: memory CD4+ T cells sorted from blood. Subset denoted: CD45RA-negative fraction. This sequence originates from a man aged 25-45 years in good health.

In nucleotides, the CDR3 is TGCGCCAGCAGCCAAGCAAACAGGAACACTGAAGCTTTCTTT. Translation: CASSQANRNTEAFF. This chain joins TRBV4-3 and TRBJ1-1; D unclear. V was cut by 1 base and J by 1 base, with 7 bases left in between. Per germline, CDR1 LGHNA and CDR2 YSLEER. CDR3 length: 14 amino acids.